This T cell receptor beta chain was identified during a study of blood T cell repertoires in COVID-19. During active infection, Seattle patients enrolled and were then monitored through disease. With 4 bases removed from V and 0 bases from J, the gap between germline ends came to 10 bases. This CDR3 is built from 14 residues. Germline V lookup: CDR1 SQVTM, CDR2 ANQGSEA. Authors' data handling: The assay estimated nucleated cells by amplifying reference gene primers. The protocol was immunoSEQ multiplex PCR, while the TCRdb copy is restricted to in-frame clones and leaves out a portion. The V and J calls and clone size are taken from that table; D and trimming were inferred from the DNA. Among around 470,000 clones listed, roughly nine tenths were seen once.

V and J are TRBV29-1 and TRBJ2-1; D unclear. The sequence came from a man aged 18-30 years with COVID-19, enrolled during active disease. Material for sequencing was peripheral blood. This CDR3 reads CSVGSFSSYNEQFF. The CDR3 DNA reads TGCAGCGTTGGCTCATTCAGCTCCTACAATGAGCAGTTCTTC.